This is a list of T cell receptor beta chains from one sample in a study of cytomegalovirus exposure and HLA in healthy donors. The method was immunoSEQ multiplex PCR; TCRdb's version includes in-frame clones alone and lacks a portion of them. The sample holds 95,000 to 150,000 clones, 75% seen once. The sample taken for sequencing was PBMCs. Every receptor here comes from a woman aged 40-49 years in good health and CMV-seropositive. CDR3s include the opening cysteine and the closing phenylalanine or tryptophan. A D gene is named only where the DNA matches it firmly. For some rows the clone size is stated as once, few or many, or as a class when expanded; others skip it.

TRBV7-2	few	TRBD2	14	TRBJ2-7	TGTGCCAGCAGCTTTACTAGCGGGGGGTACGAGCAGTACTTC	CASSFTSGGYEQYF
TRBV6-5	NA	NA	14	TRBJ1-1	TGTGCCAGCAGTTTCACACCCCTGAACACTGAAGCTTTCTTT	CASSFTPLNTEAFF
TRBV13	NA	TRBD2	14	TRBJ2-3	TGTGCCAGCAGCCGGACTAGCGGTGAGGATACGCAGTATTTT	CASSRTSGEDTQYF
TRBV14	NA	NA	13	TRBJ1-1	TGTGCCAGCAGCCGACAGGAGAACACTGAAGCTTTCTTT	CASSRQENTEAFF
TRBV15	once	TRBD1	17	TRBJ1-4	TGTGCCACCAGCAGAGCGAGGGGGCCGGTTAGGAATGAAAAACTGTTTTTT	CATSRARGPVRNEKLFF
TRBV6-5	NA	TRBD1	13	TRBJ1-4	TGTGCCAGCCAAGGGGGCCCTAATGAAAAACTGTTTTTT	CASQGGPNEKLFF
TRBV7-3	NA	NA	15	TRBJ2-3	TGTGCCAGCAGCTTGTTCGGCGGAGGGGTAGATACGCAGTATTTT	CASSLFGGGVDTQYF
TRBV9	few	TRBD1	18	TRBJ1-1	TGTGCCAGCAGCGGGGGAATGAATGAAGGACAGGGGGTCGCTGAAGCTTTCTTT	CASSGGMNEGQGVAEAFF
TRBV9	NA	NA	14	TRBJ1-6	TGTGCCAGCAGCCCTCGGGACAATAATTCACCCCTCCACTTT	CASSPRDNNSPLHF
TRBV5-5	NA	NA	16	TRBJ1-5	TGTGCCAGCAGCTTGGAGGGCAGGGTAAGGGATCAGCCCCAGCATTTT	CASSLEGRVRDQPQHF
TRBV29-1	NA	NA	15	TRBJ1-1	TGCAGCGTTGAAAACCCGACACGGTTGGGCACTGAAGCTTTCTTT	CSVENPTRLGTEAFF
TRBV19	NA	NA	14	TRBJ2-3	TGTGCCAGTAGTATACAGGCCCGCACAGATACGCAGTATTTT	CASSIQARTDTQYF
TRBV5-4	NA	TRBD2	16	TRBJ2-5	TGTGCCAGCAGCTCCCGGGCTCAGCGGGAGAGAGAGACCCAGTACTTC	CASSSRAQRERETQYF
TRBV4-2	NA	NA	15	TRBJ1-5	TGTGCCAGCAGCCAAGTCGGGGATAGCAATCAGCCCCAGCATTTT	CASSQVGDSNQPQHF